This T cell receptor beta chain emerged from a study of cytomegalovirus exposure and HLA in healthy donors. PCR employed 60 Vbeta and 13 Jbeta primers. Profiled with immunoSEQ multiplex PCR; TCRdb holds only in-frame clones, not every one. Of around 160,000 clones in the sample, roughly 80% were seen once. The CDR3 covers 14 residues. Germline CDR1 reads MGHRA; CDR2 reads YSYEKL. V lost 4 bases to trimming and J lost 7 bases; unmatched junction nucleotides: 6. Regarding the study as a whole: Links to common viral pathogens appeared, in a later analysis, for several of the most significant clusters. Clonal expansion, a later analysis showed, was greater in HLA-associated TCR beta chains than in equally common others. Researchers reported in a later analysis that a missense DCLRE1C variant was tied to TCR beta V- and J-gene trimming. Presence/absence results assume similar sequencing depth per donor, which may not hold.

With regard to this clone: What it binds is unknown.

The origin of this receptor is a male donor in good health and CMV-seropositive. The sequenced sample consisted of PBMCs. The genes are TRBV4-1 and TRBJ1-4; 7 bases match TRBD1. The CDR3 DNA sequence: TGCGCCAGCAGCCTCAGACAGGGACCTGAAAAACTGTTTTTT. It yields the protein CASSLRQGPEKLFF.